These 20 T cell receptor beta chains share one sample of origin, sequenced in a study of human T cells and chemical hapten exposure. In TCRdb, the RACE reads were re-called with MiXCR into one record per CDR3 protein. Here the sample spans about 82,000 distinct CDR3 sequences, 8.6% being singletons. The time point is: healthy volunteer bleed at 6 weeks. The authors' total RNA extraction used unfractionated whole blood. Material for sequencing was whole blood. Every receptor here comes from a male donor in good health. Some clones in this sample may be carry-over from other donors' samples.

The rearrangement links TRBV9 to TRBJ1-2, with 9 positions matching TRBD1. This CDR3 has 19 amino acids. With 0 bases clipped from V and 3 bases from J, the junction kept 15 bases outside the gene matches. CDR1 and CDR2 from the germline V gene are SGDLS and YYNGEE. The CDR3: CASSVGLTIQGARDYGYTF. Here the CDR3 DNA reads TGTGCCAGCAGCGTAGGCCTTACCATACAGGGGGCGCGGGACTATGGCTACACCTTC.

In DNA form, the CDR3 reads TGTGCCAGCAGAAGACCCGGGACAACTGCAGGACCCAACCGAGATACGCAGTATTTT. This codes for CASRRPGTTAGPNRDTQYF. The rearrangement joins TRBV7-9 to TRBJ2-3, with D possibly matching TRBD1 (6 bases). Germline-derived CDR1 and CDR2 are SEHNR and FQNEAQ (reference sequence). This CDR3 spans 19 amino acids. V was cut by 6 bases and J by 5 bases, with 30 bases left in between.

The chain uses TRBV12-3 or TRBV12-4 and TRBJ2-3; D possibly corresponds to TRBD1 (5 bases). The CDR3 is made up of 13 amino acids. V was shortened by 7 bases and J by 0 bases, with 8 bases between the two germline ends. CDR3 nucleotides: TGTGCCAGCACCCCAGGGAGCACAGATACGCAGTATTTT. It codes for CASTPGSTDTQYF.

The chain is built from TRBV5-5 and TRBJ2-7; D is unresolved. Germline values: CDR1 SGHKS, CDR2 YYEKEE (reference sequence). Trimming left V 4 bases short and J 0 bases short, with 14 bases between. The CDR3 has 15 amino acids. CDR3 bases: TGTGCCAGCAGCCCGGGTGTTTCTCGCTCCTACGAGCAGTACTTC. This sequence encodes CASSPGVSRSYEQYF.

This clonotype was counted at least ten times. The J gene is TRBJ2-7, the V gene TRBV4-1, with D possibly being TRBD1 or TRBD2 (6 bases each). Germline values: CDR1 MGHRA, CDR2 YSYEKL. V was pared by 1 base and J by 2 bases, with 15 bases between. There are 16 residues in the CDR3. The CDR3 region is CASSQAESGGPYEQYF. CDR3 in DNA: TGCGCCAGCAGCCAAGCCGAGTCCGGGGGCCCCTACGAGCAGTACTTC.

The J gene is TRBJ1-4, the V gene TRBV15; D uncertain. Trimming stripped 4 bases from V and 8 bases from J, with 14 bases between. Germline-derived CDR1 and CDR2 are LNHNV and YYDKDF (reference sequence). The CDR3 consists of 14 residues. CDR3 amino acids: CATSTPQQPEKLFF. The CDR3 DNA follows: TGTGCCACCAGCACACCTCAACAGCCAGAAAAACTGTTTTTT. The complete variable domain, with remaining parts taken from reference TRBV15 and TRBJ1-4, reads DAMVIQNPRYQVTQFGKPVTLSCSQTLNHNVMYWYQQKSSQAPKLLFHYYDKDFNNEADTPDNFQSRRPNTSFCFLDIRSPGLGDTAMYLCATSTPQQPEKLFFGSGTQLSVL.

This clonotype appeared many times. V gene TRBV20-1 combines with J gene TRBJ2-7, with TRBD1 matching over 8 bases. Germline values: CDR1 DFQATT, CDR2 SNEGSKA (reference sequence). V lost 3 bases, J lost 3 bases, and 1 base stayed unmatched. This CDR3 is built from 12 residues. CDR3 loop: CSARGQDYEQYF. The CDR3 DNA sequence: TGCAGTGCTAGGGGACAGGACTACGAGCAGTACTTC.

This clonotype came up a few times. The genes are TRBV5-4 and TRBJ2-5; 8 positions agree with TRBD2. The V gene end was trimmed by 3 bases and the J gene end by 2 bases; junction bases not matched to a gene: 9. CDR3 length: 16 amino acids. Germline CDR1 SGHNT, CDR2 YYREEE (reference sequence). Here the CDR3 DNA reads TGTGCCAGCAGCTCCCTGGGTAGCGGGATTCAAGAGACCCAGTACTTC. Its translation is CASSSLGSGIQETQYF.

This clonotype came up a few times. The rearrangement uses TRBV4-3 and TRBJ2-1; D not resolved. Germline V gene lookup returns CDR1 LGHNA and CDR2 YSLEER. The CDR3 extends over 15 amino acids. Trimming pared 0 bases from V and 9 bases from J, leaving 15 bases between. CDR3 sequence (DNA): TGCGCCAGCAGCCAAGACTTCGGTTTTTGGGCTGAGCAGTTCTTC. It is translated as CASSQDFGFWAEQFF.

The chain joins TRBV4-3 to TRBJ1-5; weak D call: TRBD1 (5 bases). From germline, CDR1 is LGHNA and CDR2 YSLEER. This CDR3 comprises 16 residues. V was shortened by 0 bases and J by 2 bases, with 11 bases between the two germline ends. CDR3 protein: CASSQDRQGGNQPQHF. The CDR3 nucleotides are TGCGCCAGCAGCCAAGATAGGCAGGGAGGCAATCAGCCCCAGCATTTT.

This clonotype was seen a handful of times. V gene TRBV2 combines with J gene TRBJ1-6, with TRBD1 as a possible D gene (5 bases). The CDR3 runs 16 residues. V lost 7 bases to trimming and J lost 0 bases, with 13 bases between them. The V gene's germline CDR1 is SNHLY and CDR2 FYNNEI. The CDR3 DNA reads as TGTGCCAGCAAAAGGGACTCCGGCTCCTATAATTCACCCCTCCACTTT. Protein: CASKRDSGSYNSPLHF.

This clonotype occurred a few times. The J gene is TRBJ2-6, the V gene TRBV5-1; D perhaps matches TRBD1 (6 bases). V lost 6 bases and J 2 bases, leaving 21 bases between the germline ends. Germline CDR1 and CDR2: SGHRS and YFSETQ. CDR3 length equals 18 residues. The CDR3 region has the DNA TGCGCCAGCATCCCTTCATGGGCAGGGGTGGCTGGGGCCAACGTCCTGACTTTC. Translated: CASIPSWAGVAGANVLTF.

This clonotype showed up just a few times. The rearrangement uses TRBV30 and TRBJ2-1; TRBD2 is a possible D gene (6 bases). Trimming left V 1 base short and J 0 bases short, with 13 bases between. CDR3 size: 16 residues. Germline V CDR1 and CDR2: GTSNPN, SVGIG (reference sequence). This CDR3 reads CAWSGLTSRSYNEQFF. The CDR3 region has the DNA TGTGCCTGGAGTGGATTGACTAGTCGCTCCTACAATGAGCAGTTCTTC. The full variable domain, rest sourced from reference TRBV30 and TRBJ2-1, is SQTIHQWPATLVQPVGSPLSLECTVEGTSNPNLYWYRQAAGRGLQLLFYSVGIGQISSEVPQNLSASRPQDRQFILSSKKLLLSDSGFYLCAWSGLTSRSYNEQFFGPGTRLTVL.

This clonotype was seen more than once but under ten times. The chain has TRBV29-1 and TRBJ1-1; the D is unclear. Trimming removed 2 bases from V and 4 bases from J, with 11 bases in between. Germline CDR1 reads SQVTM; CDR2 reads ANQGSEA. This CDR3 spans 13 amino acids. The DNA for the CDR3 is TGCAGCGTTGAAATGCTCCGGCGCACTGAAGCTTTCTTT. Translation: CSVEMLRRTEAFF.

This rearrangement joins TRBV19 to TRBJ2-7; 8 bases fit TRBD1. Germline V gene data show CDR1 as LNHDA and CDR2 as SQIVND (reference sequence). The CDR3 is 15 residues long. V shed 2 bases and J 1 base; nucleotides not matched to a gene: 4. CDR3 in DNA: TGTGCCAGTAGTATATTTGGGACAGGATCCTACGAGCAGTACTTC. Its protein is CASSIFGTGSYEQYF.

The chain is built from TRBV30 and TRBJ2-3; D is possibly TRBD2 (6 bases). The CDR3 runs 15 residues. V was clipped by 1 base and J by 0 bases, with 11 bases between them. Germline V gene lookup returns CDR1 GTSNPN and CDR2 SVGIG (reference sequence). CDR3 nucleotide sequence: TGTGCCTGGAGTGAGGTAGCGGCTAGCACAGATACGCAGTATTTT. Translation: CAWSEVAASTDTQYF. The full variable domain, its missing parts supplied by reference TRBV30 and TRBJ2-3, is SQTIHQWPATLVQPVGSPLSLECTVEGTSNPNLYWYRQAAGRGLQLLFYSVGIGQISSEVPQNLSASRPQDRQFILSSKKLLLSDSGFYLCAWSEVAASTDTQYFGPGTRLTVL.

This clonotype was recorded many times. V usage is TRBV29-1 and J usage is TRBJ2-3; D possibly corresponds to TRBD1 (5 bases). CDR3 size: 13 residues. In germline, CDR1 is SQVTM, CDR2 ANQGSEA. Trimming removed 6 bases at V and 2 bases at J, with 12 bases between. The DNA of the CDR3 is TGCAGCGTCAGGACACTCAACACAGATACGCAGTATTTT. Its protein is CSVRTLNTDTQYF.

The rearrangement links TRBV6-5 to TRBJ2-7, with TRBD2 matching 7 bases. CDR1 and CDR2 from the germline V gene are MNHEY and SVGAGI. V shed 3 bases and J 0 bases; nucleotides not matched to a gene: 5. CDR3 size: 15 residues. CDR3 coding DNA: TGTGCCAGCAGTTATACGGCGGGGGACTCCTACGAGCAGTACTTC. Protein: CASSYTAGDSYEQYF.

This clonotype came up many times. The chain has TRBV12-3 or TRBV12-4 and TRBJ2-5; no reliable D call. The CDR3 is 14 residues long. With 1 base removed from V and 5 bases from J, the gap between germline ends came to 11 bases. The CDR3, as DNA: TGTGCCAGCAGTTTAGAGTCAGGCATGGAGACCCAGTACTTC. It encodes CASSLESGMETQYF.

CDR3 coding DNA: TGTGCCAGCAGTGATTCTAGCAGCTCCTACGAGCAGTACTTC. The encoded protein is CASSDSSSSYEQYF. The chain employs TRBV2 and TRBJ2-7; perhaps TRBD2 as D (5 bases). Germline CDR1 reads SNHLY; CDR2 reads FYNNEI. V was trimmed by 3 bases and J by 0 bases, leaving 9 bases between them. The CDR3 is made up of 14 amino acids.